This T cell receptor (beta chain) originates from a study of Ad26.COV2.S vaccination and SARS-CoV-2 variants. Germline values: CDR1 LNHDA, CDR2 SQIVND (reference sequence). Trimming removed 4 bases from V and 5 bases from J, with 6 bases in between. This CDR3 spans 12 amino acids. The treatment here: around 19 received Ad26.COV2.S at low or high dose, single or two shots; several received placebo; per-sample allocation not given. Each sample was drawn 63 days after the first injection (of vaccine or placebo). Some clones are missing from TCRdb's copy, which holds only in-frame ones; the method was immunoSEQ multiplex PCR. The repertoire consists of about 440,000 clones, with about nine tenths occurring once and the leading ten covering about 4.4%.

The clonotype originates from a person aged 18-60 years who received the Ad26.COV2.S COVID-19 vaccine or a placebo. The V gene is TRBV19, the J gene TRBJ2-1; D perhaps matches TRBD1 (6 bases). Sequences were derived from peripheral blood, sampled in a trial of Ad26.COV2.S vaccine versus placebo. The CDR3 DNA follows: TGTGCCAGTAGTAGGACAGACAATGAGCAGTTCTTC. Protein product: CASSRTDNEQFF.